This T cell receptor beta chain is drawn from a study of blood T cell repertoires in COVID-19. Study-wide context: Samples representing acute and convalescent COVID-19 were sourced from the United States, Italy and Spain.

Participants were aged roughly 18 to 100 years from approximately 24 US areas. Participants had their cohort set by participant-reported clinical history. The method was immunoSEQ multiplex PCR; TCRdb's version includes in-frame clones alone and lacks a portion of them. The table records hundreds of thousands of clones, around 84% of them present only once. Germline V gene data show CDR1 as MNHEY and CDR2 as SVGAGI. The CDR3 is made up of 13 amino acids. Unmatched junction bases numbered 0, after V lost 4 bases and J lost 1 base. The sequence came from a man aged 40-49 years who had recovered from COVID-19. The sample taken for sequencing was PBMCs or T cells enriched from blood (not recorded which). This chain uses TRBV6-5 with TRBJ1-1; 7 bases line up with TRBD1. The CDR3 loop reads CASSWDRNTEAFF. The CDR3 DNA follows: TGTGCCAGCAGTTGGGACAGGAACACTGAAGCTTTCTTT.